There are a few counts of the clone carrying this TCR beta chain. Its antigen is unknown. The source of the sample is a study of T cell repertoires in cytomegalovirus infection. Overall study results and limits: CMV-specific TCR beta clonotypes restricted by HLA-C were the ones dominating the ex vivo response.

V dropped 5 bases and J dropped 7 bases, with 15 bases sitting between them. Germline V gene lookup returns CDR1 MNHNS and CDR2 SASEGT. The CDR3 is 14 residues long. TCRdb fed the reads into MiXCR, producing one record per CDR3 protein. The data contain some 320,000 distinct CDR3 sequences, around 29% of them singletons. The TCR was taken from a human donor in good health (CMV status not recorded). Some clones in this sample may be carry-over from other donors' samples. The sample consisted of cultured PBMCs, taken from culture after CMV antigen stimulation. The chain couples TRBV6-1 to TRBJ1-5; D is undetermined. CDR3 in DNA: TGTGCCAGCAGTCCCTCTTGGCAAGGGCAGCCCCAGCATTTT. Amino acid sequence: CASSPSWQGQPQHF.